The rows below give T cell receptor beta chains drawn from one sample of a study of cytomegalovirus exposure and HLA in healthy donors. The data were produced by immunoSEQ multiplex PCR, yet TCRdb's version contains in-frame clones alone and is incomplete. The table lists about 140,000 clones, 75% to 80% of them singletons. Sequencing was done on a sample of PBMCs. These receptors all stem from a man under 40 in good health and CMV-seronegative. CDR3s include the opening cysteine and the closing phenylalanine or tryptophan. Each record gives: D gene, V gene, J gene, clone size, CDR3 DNA, CDR3 protein. The D gene is left open where the match is weak. A row's size may be missing; if present it is once, few, many or a size class.

TRBD1	TRBV30	TRBJ2-7	NA	TGTGCCTGGAGTACCGGACAGGGGAGTGGCGAGCAGTACTTC	CAWSTGQGSGEQYF
NA	TRBV4-1	TRBJ2-6	NA	TGCGCCAGCAGCCAAGACAGGGCCCTGGGGGCCAACGTCCTGACTTTC	CASSQDRALGANVLTF
TRBD1	TRBV9	TRBJ2-2	NA	TGTGCCAGCAGCGTAGATTGGACAGGGTACACCGGGGAGCTGTTTTTT	CASSVDWTGYTGELFF
TRBD1	TRBV19	TRBJ1-1	NA	TGTGCCAGTGCGGGACAGGGGGCCGGCACTGAAGCTTTCTTT	CASAGQGAGTEAFF
NA	TRBV7-6	TRBJ1-4	NA	TGTGCCAGCAGCTCAACCCCAGGGGAAGGTGATGAAAAACTGTTTTTT	CASSSTPGEGDEKLFF
TRBD2	TRBV30	TRBJ2-3	NA	TGTGCCTGGAGTCCCGGGACTAGCGGGACTCGAGATACGCAGTATTTT	CAWSPGTSGTRDTQYF
TRBD1	TRBV6-1	TRBJ1-5	NA	TGTGCCAGCAGTGAGACAGGGTTTTATAGCAATCAGCCCCAGCATTTT	CASSETGFYSNQPQHF
NA	TRBV11-2	TRBJ2-7	NA	TGTGCCAGCAGCTTAGTGGGACACTCCTACGAGCAGTACTTC	CASSLVGHSYEQYF
TRBD2	TRBV13	TRBJ2-7	NA	TGTGCCAGCAGCTTAGGGCTAGCGGCCCCCTACGAGCAGTACTTC	CASSLGLAAPYEQYF
TRBD2	TRBV5-4	TRBJ2-1	NA	TGTGCCAGCAGCTCCGGGACTAGCGGAGTTGAGCAGTTCTTC	CASSSGTSGVEQFF
TRBD2	TRBV5-6	TRBJ2-7	NA	TGTGCCAGCAGCTTGGGTAGCGGGGCCTCCTACGAGCAGTACTTC	CASSLGSGASYEQYF
NA	TRBV4-1	TRBJ2-1	NA	TGCGCCAGCAGCCAAGAAGGAGGGTTAGAGAATGAGCAGTTCTTC	CASSQEGGLENEQFF
NA	TRBV10-1	TRBJ2-7	NA	TGCGCCAGCAGTGATGGAGGGACCACAGACGAGCAGTACTTC	CASSDGGTTDEQYF
TRBD1	TRBV10-3	TRBJ1-1	NA	TGTGCCATCAGTGAGACAGGGGCCACTGAAGCTTTCTTT	CAISETGATEAFF
TRBD2	TRBV6-5	TRBJ2-7	NA	TGTGCCAGCAGTGGGGGGGGCTACGAGCAGTACTTC	CASSGGGYEQYF
NA	TRBV9	TRBJ2-1	NA	TGTGCCAGCAGCCCTAGACTAGCCGGGGGGCACAATGAGCAGTTCTTC	CASSPRLAGGHNEQFF
TRBD2	TRBV4-1	TRBJ2-7	NA	TGCGCCAGCAGCCCGGGGACTAGCGGGAGTGGTGGAAACGAGCAGTACTTC	CASSPGTSGSGGNEQYF
NA	TRBV5-1	TRBJ2-5	NA	TGCGCCAGCAGCGGAAGATTACAGGACCTCCTTTATGGGGAGACCCAGTACTTC	CASSGRLQDLLYGETQYF
NA	TRBV11-2	TRBJ1-3	NA	TGTGCCAGCAGCTTACAGGGCTTCTCTGGAAACACCATATATTTT	CASSLQGFSGNTIYF
TRBD1	TRBV25-1	TRBJ1-1	NA	TGTGCCAGCAGTGAGCTGTGGGGACAGGGGGTCTCTGAAGCTTTCTTT	CASSELWGQGVSEAFF
TRBD2	TRBV10-3	TRBJ2-3	NA	TGTGCCATCAGTGAGAGCACTAGCGGGGACACAGATACGCAGTATTTT	CAISESTSGDTDTQYF
NA	TRBV30	TRBJ2-3	few	TGTGCCTGGGCATTACCGGGAAGCCCCTATGGGGATACGCAGTATTTT	CAWALPGSPYGDTQYF
NA	TRBV5-1	TRBJ2-2	once	TGCGCCAGCAGCCCAATACAGACAGAAAGCGGGGAGCTGTTTTTT	CASSPIQTESGELFF
NA	TRBV6-5	TRBJ1-4	few	TGTGCCAGCAGTATAACAGGGAAAGATGAAAAACTGTTTTTT	CASSITGKDEKLFF
TRBD1	TRBV7-2	TRBJ2-2	once	TGTGCCAGCAGCTTAGCCGGGACAGCCACAGGGACAATAAGGCCACGCGGGGAGCTGTTTTTT	CASSLAGTATGTIRPRGELFF
TRBD1	TRBV27	TRBJ1-1	NA	TGTGCCAGCAGGAGAGGACAGGTGGACACTGAAGCTTTCTTT	CASRRGQVDTEAFF
TRBD1	TRBV7-9	TRBJ1-2	NA	TGTGCCAGCAGCTTAGCGGACAGGACCTCGGATGGCTACACCTTC	CASSLADRTSDGYTF